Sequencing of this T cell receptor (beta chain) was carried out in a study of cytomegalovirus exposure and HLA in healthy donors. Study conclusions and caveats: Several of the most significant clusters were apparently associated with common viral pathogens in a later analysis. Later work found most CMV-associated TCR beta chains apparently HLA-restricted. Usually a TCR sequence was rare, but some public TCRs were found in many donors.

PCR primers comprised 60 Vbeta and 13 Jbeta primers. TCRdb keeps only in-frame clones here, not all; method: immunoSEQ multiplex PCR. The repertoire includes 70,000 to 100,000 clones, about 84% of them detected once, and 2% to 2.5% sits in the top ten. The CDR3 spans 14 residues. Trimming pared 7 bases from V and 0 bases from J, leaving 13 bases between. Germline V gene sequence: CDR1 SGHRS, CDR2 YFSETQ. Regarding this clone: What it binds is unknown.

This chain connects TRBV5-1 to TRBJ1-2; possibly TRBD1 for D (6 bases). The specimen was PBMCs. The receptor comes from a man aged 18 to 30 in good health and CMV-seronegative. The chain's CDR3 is CASSSGQPNYGYTF. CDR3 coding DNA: TGCGCCAGCTCCTCTGGACAGCCTAACTATGGCTACACCTTC.